This T cell receptor (beta chain) derives from a study of somatic mutations in cytotoxic T cells in rheumatoid arthritis. Background on the study: There were some V beta antibody-stained T-cell populations flow-sorted at nearly 100% purity, and these included V beta1+ cells sequenced for TCRB.

Points from the study as a whole: Healthy controls did not share the age-linked increase in CD8+ clonality seen in rheumatoid arthritis patients. A slight TRBV07 underrepresentation in rheumatoid arthritis patients was reported without multiple-comparison adjustment.

Profiled with immunoSEQ multiplex PCR; TCRdb holds only in-frame clones, not every one. Of tens of thousands of clones detected, 70% to 85% appear once; the ten largest clones hold roughly 3.1%. As regards this clone: Its antigen is as yet unknown.

V lost 2 bases, J lost 3 bases, and 11 bases lay in between. The CDR3 sequence is 14 residues long. Germline V gene lookup returns CDR1 MGHRA and CDR2 YSYEKL. The CD4+ and CD8+ fractions came from positive magnetic bead selection and were purity-checked by flow cytometry. This TCR came from a man aged 40-50 years in good health. The specimen sequenced was CD8+ T cells sorted from blood. V gene TRBV4-1 combines with J gene TRBJ2-7; D not resolved. CDR3 DNA: TGCGCCAGCAGCCAATCTTCCCTCGACTACGAGCAGTACTTC. Residues: CASSQSSLDYEQYF.